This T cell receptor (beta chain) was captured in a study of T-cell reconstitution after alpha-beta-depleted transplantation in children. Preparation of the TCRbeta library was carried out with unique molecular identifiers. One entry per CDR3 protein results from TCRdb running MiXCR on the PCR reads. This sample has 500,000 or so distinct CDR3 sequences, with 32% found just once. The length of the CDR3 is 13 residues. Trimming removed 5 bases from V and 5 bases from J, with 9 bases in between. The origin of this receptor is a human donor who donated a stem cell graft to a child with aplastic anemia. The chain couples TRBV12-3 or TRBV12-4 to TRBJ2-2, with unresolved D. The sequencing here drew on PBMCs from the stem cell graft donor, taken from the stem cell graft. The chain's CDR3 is CASSPRSTGELFF. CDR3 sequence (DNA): TGTGCCAGCAGTCCGAGGAGTACCGGGGAGCTGTTTTTT.